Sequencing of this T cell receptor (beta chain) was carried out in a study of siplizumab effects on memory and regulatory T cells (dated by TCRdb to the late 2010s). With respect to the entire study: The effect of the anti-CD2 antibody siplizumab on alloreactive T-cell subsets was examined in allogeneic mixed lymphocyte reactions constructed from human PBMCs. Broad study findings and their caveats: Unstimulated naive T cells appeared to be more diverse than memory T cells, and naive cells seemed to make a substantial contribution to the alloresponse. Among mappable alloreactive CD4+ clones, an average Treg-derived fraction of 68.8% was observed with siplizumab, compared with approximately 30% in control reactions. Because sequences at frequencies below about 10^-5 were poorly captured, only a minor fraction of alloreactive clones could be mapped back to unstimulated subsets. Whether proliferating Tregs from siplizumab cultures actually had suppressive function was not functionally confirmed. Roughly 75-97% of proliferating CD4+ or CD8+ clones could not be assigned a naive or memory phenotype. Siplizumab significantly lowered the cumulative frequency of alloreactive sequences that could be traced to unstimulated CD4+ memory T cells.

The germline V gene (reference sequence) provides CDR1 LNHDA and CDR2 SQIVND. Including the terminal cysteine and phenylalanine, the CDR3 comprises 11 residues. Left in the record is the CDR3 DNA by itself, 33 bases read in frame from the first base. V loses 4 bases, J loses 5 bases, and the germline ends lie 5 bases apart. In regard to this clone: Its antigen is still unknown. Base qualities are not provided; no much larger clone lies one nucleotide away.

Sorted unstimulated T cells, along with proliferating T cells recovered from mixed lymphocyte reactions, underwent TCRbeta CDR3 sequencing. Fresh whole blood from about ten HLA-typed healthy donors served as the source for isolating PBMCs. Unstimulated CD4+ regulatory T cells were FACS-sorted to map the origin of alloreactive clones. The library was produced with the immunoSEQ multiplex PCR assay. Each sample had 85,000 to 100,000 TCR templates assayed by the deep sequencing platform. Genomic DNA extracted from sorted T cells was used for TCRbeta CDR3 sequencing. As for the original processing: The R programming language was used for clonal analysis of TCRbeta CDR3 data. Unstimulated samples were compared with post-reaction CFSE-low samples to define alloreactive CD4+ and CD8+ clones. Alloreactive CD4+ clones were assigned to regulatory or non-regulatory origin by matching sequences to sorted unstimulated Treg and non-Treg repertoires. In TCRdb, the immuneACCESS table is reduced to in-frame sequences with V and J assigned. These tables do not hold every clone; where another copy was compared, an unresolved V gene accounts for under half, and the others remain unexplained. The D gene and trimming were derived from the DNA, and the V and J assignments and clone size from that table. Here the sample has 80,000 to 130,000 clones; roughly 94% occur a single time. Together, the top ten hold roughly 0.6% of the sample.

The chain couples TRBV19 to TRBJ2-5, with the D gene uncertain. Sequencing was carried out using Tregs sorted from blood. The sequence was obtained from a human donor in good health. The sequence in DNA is TGTGCCAGTAGTAAGGGTGAGACCCAGTACTTC. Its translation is CASSKGETQYF.